This T cell receptor (beta chain) stems from a study of vaccination and CD4 T cells after COVID-19. Study-level information: Median draw time for post-COVID samples was 101 days post-diagnosis (range 35 to 161).

Regarding this clonotype: The antigen is unknown.

V lost 5 bases, J lost 6 bases, and 6 bases stayed unmatched. The CDR3 totals 15 residues. Germline V lookup: CDR1 MDHEN, CDR2 SYDVKM. As to treatment: roughly 10-day PBMC culture with coronavirus spike peptide pools or control peptides (ViraFEST assay). Cultured CD4+ T-cell DNA underwent Oncomine TCR Beta short-read sequencing. TCRdb analysed the PCR reads with MiXCR anew, one entry per CDR3 protein. The sample lists under 11,000 distinct CDR3 sequences; around 40% were seen once. The rearrangement joins TRBV28 to TRBJ1-4; TRBD1 aligns across 10 bases. The sample taken for sequencing was CD4+ T cells from blood, cultured in vitro. The clonotype was recovered from a human donor who had recovered from COVID-19. Here the CDR3 DNA reads TGTGCCAGCAGTCCGTCCGGGACAGGGGATGAAAAACTGTTTTTT. Its protein is CASSPSGTGDEKLFF.